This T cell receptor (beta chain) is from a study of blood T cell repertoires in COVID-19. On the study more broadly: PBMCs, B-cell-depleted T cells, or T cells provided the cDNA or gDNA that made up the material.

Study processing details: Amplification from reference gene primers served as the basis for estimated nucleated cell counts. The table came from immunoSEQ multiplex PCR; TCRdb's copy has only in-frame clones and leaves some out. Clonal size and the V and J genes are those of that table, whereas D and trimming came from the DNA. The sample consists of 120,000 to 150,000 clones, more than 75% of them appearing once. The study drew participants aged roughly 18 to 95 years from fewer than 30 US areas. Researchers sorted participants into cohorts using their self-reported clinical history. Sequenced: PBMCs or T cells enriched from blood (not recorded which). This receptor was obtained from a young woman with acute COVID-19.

CDR3 sequence reads: CASSPSGTGATDTQYF. CDR3 nucleotides: TGTGCCAGCAGCCCGTCCGGGACAGGGGCGACAGATACGCAGTATTTT. The chain recombines TRBV5-5 with TRBJ2-3; 10 positions match TRBD1. Trimming took 4 bases from V and 3 from J; bases not matched to a gene: 8. This CDR3 region has 16 residues. Germline loops: CDR1 SGHKS, CDR2 YYEKEE (reference sequence).